This is a list of T cell receptor beta chains from one sample in a study of blood T cell repertoires in COVID-19. This table comes from immunoSEQ multiplex PCR, and its TCRdb copy is limited to in-frame clones, with some not included. The repertoire holds 150,000 to 200,000 clones, with over 80% as singletons. The material sequenced was PBMCs or T cells enriched from blood (not recorded which). The receptor source for this set is a man aged 65 to 79 who had been exposed to COVID-19. Each CDR3 is given with its conserved first and last residue. D genes are given only for firm matches. Only part of the rows carry a size: once, few, many, or a class if the clone is expanded.

j_call,clone_size,d_call,v_call,cdr3_nt,cdr3_aa
TRBJ1-3,.,TRBD1,TRBV27,TGTGCCAGCAGTTTACGACAGGGGAGGGGAAACACCATATATTTT,CASSLRQGRGNTIYF
TRBJ2-5,.,.,TRBV19,TGTGCCAGTAGTATTTCAGGGCAAGAGACCCAGTACTTC,CASSISGQETQYF
TRBJ1-1,.,TRBD1,TRBV30,TGTGCCTGGGACCGGGACAGGAAGGGGACTGAAGCTTTCTTT,CAWDRDRKGTEAFF
TRBJ1-2,.,TRBD1,TRBV18,TGTGCCAGCTCACCCCGACAGGGGGACAACTATGGCTACACCTTC,CASSPRQGDNYGYTF
TRBJ2-7,.,TRBD1,TRBV5-4,TGTGCCAGCAGCTTGACAGGGGGGAACGAGCAGTACTTC,CASSLTGGNEQYF
TRBJ1-3,.,TRBD1,TRBV7-3,TGTGCCAGCAGCTTACATGGGACAGCTTCTGGAAACACCATATATTTT,CASSLHGTASGNTIYF
TRBJ2-7,.,TRBD2,TRBV11-2,TGTGCCAGCAGCTGGGGGACTAGCGGGAACTACGAGCAGTACTTC,CASSWGTSGNYEQYF
TRBJ2-1,.,TRBD2,TRBV7-2,TGTGCCAGCAGCTCGGTAGCGGGACCCTACAATGAGCAGTTCTTC,CASSSVAGPYNEQFF
TRBJ2-2,few,TRBD1,TRBV19,TGTGCCAGTACCAACCAGGACAGGGTACGATCCGGGGAGCTGTTTTTT,CASTNQDRVRSGELFF
TRBJ1-1,few,.,TRBV27,TGTGCCAGCACCACTGGCGGCGAAGCTTTCTTT,CASTTGGEAFF
TRBJ1-5,.,TRBD1,TRBV2,TGTGCCAGCAGCGCTGGACAGGGAGGTTATCAGCCCCAGCATTTT,CASSAGQGGYQPQHF
TRBJ2-2,.,.,TRBV7-2,TGTGCCAGCAGCTTGAGTGATGGTGCCGGGGAGCTGTTTTTT,CASSLSDGAGELFF